This passage covers 14 T cell receptor beta chains from one sample sequenced in a study of beta chain features in type 1 diabetes. No antigen has been identified for these receptors. Sequenced material consisted of expressed TCRB transcripts (all of the isolated RNA was reverse transcribed). Clones were read by immunoSEQ multiplex PCR, and TCRdb kept only the in-frame ones, dropping some. The sample yields 250,000 or so clones, about a fifth seen once. General observations from the study: When Type 1 diabetes patients were examined, their TCRB CDR3s proved moderately but significantly shorter in all four CD4+ subsets.

The specimen was naive CD4+ T cells from blood. The receptor source for this set is a woman aged 40 to 55 with type 1 diabetes.

This clone has only a few counts. The chain uses TRBV7-9 and TRBJ2-7, with D perhaps matching TRBD2 (6 bases). The CDR3 is 15 amino acids. Germline assignment: CDR1 SEHNR and CDR2 FQNEAQ (reference sequence). The ends were cut back, 1 base at V and 3 bases at J, with 13 bases in the middle. CDR3 DNA: TGTGCCAGCAGCTTAGGATGGGGGGTGGTCTACGAGCAGTACTTC. Residues: CASSLGWGVVYEQYF.

This chain links TRBV18 with TRBJ1-5; 9 nucleotides match TRBD1. Germline V gives CDR1 KGHSH, CDR2 LQKENI. With V trimmed by 2 bases and J by 2 bases, 7 bases remained unmatched. CDR3 length: 17 residues. The CDR3 DNA sequence: TGTGCCAGCTCACCAGGGACAGGGAGGTTTGGCAATCAGCCCCAGCATTTT. Amino acids: CASSPGTGRFGNQPQHF.

This clone was observed a few times. The chain carries TRBV4-3 and TRBJ2-5; 8 nucleotides match TRBD2. This CDR3 region has 16 residues. The germline V gene encodes CDR1 LGHNA and CDR2 YSLEER. The V gene end was trimmed by 0 bases and the J gene end by 4 bases; junction bases not matched to a gene: 7. Written as DNA, the CDR3 is TGCGCCAGCAGCCAAGATTCCGGACTAGCAGCAGAGACCCAGTACTTC. Translating gives CASSQDSGLAAETQYF.

The gene calls are TRBV9 and TRBJ2-5, with 7 bases aligning to TRBD2. The germline CDR1 and CDR2 sequences are SGDLS and YYNGEE. The CDR3 sequence is 16 residues long. V lost 4 bases to trimming and J lost 0 bases; unmatched junction nucleotides: 9. CDR3 in amino acids: CASSTRGDPYQETQYF. CDR3 coding DNA: TGTGCCAGCAGCACCCGGGGGGACCCGTACCAAGAGACCCAGTACTTC.

This clone has more than one count but fewer than ten. The chain combines TRBV18 with TRBJ1-5, with TRBD1 matching over 8 bases. Germline V gives CDR1 KGHSH, CDR2 LQKENI. The CDR3 loop spans 13 amino acids. J lost 5 bases, V lost 5 bases, and 2 bases had no gene match. CDR3 DNA sequence: TGTGCCAGCTCATCGACAGGGGATCAGCCCCAGCATTTT. Its protein is CASSSTGDQPQHF.

DNA for the CDR3: TGTGCCAGCAGCCAAGGCCTACAGTTACCCTACGAGCAGTACTTC. Translated, it gives CASSQGLQLPYEQYF. J is TRBJ2-7 and V is TRBV4-2; D gene ambiguous. Per germline, CDR1 LGHNA and CDR2 YNFKEQ. This CDR3 region has 15 residues. V was trimmed by 1 base and J by 2 bases, leaving 12 bases between them.

This chain uses TRBV5-1 with TRBJ2-3; D is uncertain. Trimming took 4 bases from V and 4 from J, leaving 19 bases between them. The germline gives CDR1 SGHRS, CDR2 YFSETQ. The CDR3 has 16 amino acids. The CDR3 sequence is CASSLDPGSSSDTQYF. CDR3 coding DNA: TGCGCCAGCAGCCTGGACCCCGGGTCCTCGTCAGATACGCAGTATTTT. Based on the CDR3 plus reference TRBV5-1 and TRBJ2-3, the full variable domain is KAGVTQTPRYLIKTRGQQVTLSCSPISGHRSVSWYQQTPGQGLQFLFEYFSETQRNKGNFPGRFSGRQFSNSRSEMNVSTLELGDSALYLCASSLDPGSSSDTQYFGPGTRLTVL.

This clone was seen more than once but under ten times. V and J are TRBV25-1 and TRBJ2-2, with D maybe TRBD1 (5 bases). The V end lost 6 bases, the J end lost 0 bases, and 20 bases lay between the germline ends. The CDR3 contains 18 residues. Per germline, CDR1 MGHDK and CDR2 SYGVNS. CDR3 amino acids: CASSYPDSYYANTGELFF. CDR3 nucleotide sequence: TGTGCCAGCAGCTACCCTGACAGCTACTACGCGAACACCGGGGAGCTGTTTTTT. The complete variable domain, with remaining parts taken from reference TRBV25-1 and TRBJ2-2, reads EADIYQTPRYLVIGTGKKITLECSQTMGHDKMYWYQQDPGMELHLIHYSYGVNSTEKGDLSSESTVSRIRTEHFPLTLESARPSHTSQYLCASSYPDSYYANTGELFFGEGSRLTVL.

This clone showed up just a few times. The chain employs TRBV18 and TRBJ1-4, with D unresolved. The CDR3 spans 15 residues. Germline V lookup: CDR1 KGHSH, CDR2 LQKENI. Trimming took 6 bases from V and 8 from J, leaving 19 bases between them. CDR3 bases: TGTGCCAGCTCCTCAAACAGCGGGGATTCGGAAAAACTGTTTTTT. Its translation: CASSSNSGDSEKLFF.

This clone was seen more than once but under ten times. This chain connects TRBV7-2 to TRBJ2-1; 8 bases line up with TRBD2. CDR3 size: 16 residues. The germline V gene encodes CDR1 SGHTA and CDR2 FQGNSA. Germline trimming cut 5 bases from V and 4 bases from J; bases unmatched to any gene: 10. The CDR3 is CASSPRVREGYNEQFF. Written as DNA, the CDR3 is TGTGCCAGCAGCCCTAGGGTACGGGAGGGGTACAATGAGCAGTTCTTC.

This clone was seen more than once but under ten times. The rearrangement joins TRBV30 to TRBJ1-2; tentatively, D is TRBD1 (5 bases). Germline CDR1 GTSNPN, CDR2 SVGIG (reference sequence). The germline V and J ends were trimmed by 3 bases and 8 bases, with 19 bases remaining between them. The CDR3 is 14 residues long. Here the CDR3 reads CAWRRPRDSRGYTF. The CDR3 nucleotides read TGTGCCTGGAGGAGGCCCCGGGACTCTCGAGGCTACACCTTC.

CDR3 in DNA: TGTGCCAGCAGCTTTCCAGGGAGGGAGACCCAGTACTTC. Protein: CASSFPGRETQYF. The rearrangement uses TRBV7-8 and TRBJ2-5; D possibly corresponds to TRBD2 (6 bases). Germline assignment: CDR1 SGHVS and CDR2 FQNEAQ. The CDR3 loop spans 13 amino acids. The V and J ends lost 3 bases and 5 bases respectively, with 10 bases between them.

The J gene is TRBJ2-1, the V gene TRBV7-3; 12 bases are a match to TRBD2. CDR1 is SGHTA, CDR2 FQGTGA, per germline. V lost 3 bases to trimming and J lost 6 bases; unmatched junction nucleotides: 6. The CDR3 is 16 residues long. As DNA, the CDR3 is TGTGCCAGCAGCTTGGGCCTAGCGGGGGGGCTCAATGAGCAGTTCTTC. It encodes CASSLGLAGGLNEQFF.

This clone showed up just a few times. The V call is TRBV4-3, the J call TRBJ1-2, with D uncertain. The V end lost 0 bases, the J end lost 0 bases, and 8 bases lay between the germline ends. Germline V gene sequence: CDR1 LGHNA, CDR2 YSLEER. The CDR3 has 15 amino acids. CDR3 nucleotides: TGCGCCAGCAGCCAAGAAGAGGCAGCTAACTATGGCTACACCTTC. This sequence encodes CASSQEEAANYGYTF.